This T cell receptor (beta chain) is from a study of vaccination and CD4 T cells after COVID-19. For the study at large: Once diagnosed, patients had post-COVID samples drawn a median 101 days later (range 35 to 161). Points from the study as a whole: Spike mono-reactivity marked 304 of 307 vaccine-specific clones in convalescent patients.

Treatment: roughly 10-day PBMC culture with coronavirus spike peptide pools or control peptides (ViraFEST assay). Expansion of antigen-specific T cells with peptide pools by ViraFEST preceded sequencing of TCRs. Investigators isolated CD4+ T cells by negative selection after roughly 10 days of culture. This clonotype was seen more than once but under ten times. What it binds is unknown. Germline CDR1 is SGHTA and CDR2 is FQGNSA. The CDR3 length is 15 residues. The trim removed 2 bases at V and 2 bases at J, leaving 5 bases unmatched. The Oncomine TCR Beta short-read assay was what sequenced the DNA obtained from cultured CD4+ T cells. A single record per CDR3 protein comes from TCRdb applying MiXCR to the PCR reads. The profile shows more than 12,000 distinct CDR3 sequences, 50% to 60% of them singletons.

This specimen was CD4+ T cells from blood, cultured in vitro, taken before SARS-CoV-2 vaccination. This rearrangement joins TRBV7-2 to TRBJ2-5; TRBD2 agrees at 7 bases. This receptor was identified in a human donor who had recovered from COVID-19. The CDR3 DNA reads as TGTGCCAGCAGCTTACTCGGGACTAAACAAGAGACCCAGTACTTC. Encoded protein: CASSLLGTKQETQYF.